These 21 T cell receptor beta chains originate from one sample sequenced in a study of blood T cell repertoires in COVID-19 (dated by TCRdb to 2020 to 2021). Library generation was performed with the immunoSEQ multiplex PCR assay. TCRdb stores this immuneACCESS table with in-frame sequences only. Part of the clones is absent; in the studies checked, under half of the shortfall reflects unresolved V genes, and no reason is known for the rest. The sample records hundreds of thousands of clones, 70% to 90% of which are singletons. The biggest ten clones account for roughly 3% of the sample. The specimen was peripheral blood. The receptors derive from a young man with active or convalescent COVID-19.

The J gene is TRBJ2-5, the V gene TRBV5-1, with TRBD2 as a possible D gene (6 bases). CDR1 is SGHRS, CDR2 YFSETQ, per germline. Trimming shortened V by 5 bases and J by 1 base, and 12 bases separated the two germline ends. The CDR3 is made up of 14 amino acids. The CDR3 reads CASSLLASQETQYF. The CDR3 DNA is TGCGCCAGCAGTTTACTAGCATCCCAAGAGACCCAGTACTTC.

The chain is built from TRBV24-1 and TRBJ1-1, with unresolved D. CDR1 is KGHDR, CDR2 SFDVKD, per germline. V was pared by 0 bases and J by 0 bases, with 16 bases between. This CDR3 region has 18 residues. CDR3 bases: TGTGCCACCAGTGATTTGCGAGTAGCCCCCTGGATGAACACTGAAGCTTTCTTT. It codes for CATSDLRVAPWMNTEAFF.

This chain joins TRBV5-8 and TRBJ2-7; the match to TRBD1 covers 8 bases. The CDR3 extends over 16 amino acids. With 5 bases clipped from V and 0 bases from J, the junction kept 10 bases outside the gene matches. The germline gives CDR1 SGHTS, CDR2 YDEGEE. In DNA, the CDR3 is TGTGCCAGCAGAATGACAGGGGATGGAATCTCCTACGAGCAGTACTTC. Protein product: CASRMTGDGISYEQYF.

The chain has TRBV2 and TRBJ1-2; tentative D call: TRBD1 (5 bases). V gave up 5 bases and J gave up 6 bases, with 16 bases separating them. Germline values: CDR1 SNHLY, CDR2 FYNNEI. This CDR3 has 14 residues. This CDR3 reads CASSYRGGGHGYTF. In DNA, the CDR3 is TGTGCCAGCAGTTATAGGGGAGGTGGGCATGGCTACACCTTC.

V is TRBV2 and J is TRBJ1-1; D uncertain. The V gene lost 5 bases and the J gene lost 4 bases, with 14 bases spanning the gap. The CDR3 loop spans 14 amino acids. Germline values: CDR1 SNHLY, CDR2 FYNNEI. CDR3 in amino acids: CASSPGSGVTEAFF. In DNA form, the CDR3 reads TGTGCCAGCAGTCCGGGATCTGGGGTCACTGAAGCTTTCTTT.

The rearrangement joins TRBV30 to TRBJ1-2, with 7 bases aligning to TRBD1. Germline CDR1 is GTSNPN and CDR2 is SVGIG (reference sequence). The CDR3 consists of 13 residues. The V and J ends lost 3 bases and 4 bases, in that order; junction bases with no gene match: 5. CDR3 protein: CAWRGPGGYGYTF. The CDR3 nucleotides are TGTGCCTGGAGGGGGCCAGGGGGCTATGGCTACACCTTC.

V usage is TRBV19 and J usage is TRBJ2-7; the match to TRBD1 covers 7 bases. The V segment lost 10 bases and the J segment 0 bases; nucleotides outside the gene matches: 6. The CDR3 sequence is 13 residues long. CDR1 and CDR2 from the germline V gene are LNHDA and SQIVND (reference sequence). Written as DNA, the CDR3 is TGTGCCACCGGACAGGCGAGCTCCTACGAGCAGTACTTC. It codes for CATGQASSYEQYF. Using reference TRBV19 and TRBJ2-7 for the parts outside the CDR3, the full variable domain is DGGITQSPKYLFRKEGQNVTLSCEQNLNHDAMYWYRQDPGQGLRLIYYSQIVNDFQKGDIAEGYSVSREKKESFPLTVTSAQKNPTAFYLCATGQASSYEQYFGPGTRLTVT.

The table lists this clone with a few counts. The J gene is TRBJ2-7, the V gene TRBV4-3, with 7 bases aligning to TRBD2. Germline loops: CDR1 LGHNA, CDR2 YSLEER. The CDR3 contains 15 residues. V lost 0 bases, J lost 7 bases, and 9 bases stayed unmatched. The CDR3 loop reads CASSQDLGGSDEQYF. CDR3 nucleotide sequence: TGCGCCAGCAGCCAAGATCTAGGCGGGAGCGATGAGCAGTACTTC.

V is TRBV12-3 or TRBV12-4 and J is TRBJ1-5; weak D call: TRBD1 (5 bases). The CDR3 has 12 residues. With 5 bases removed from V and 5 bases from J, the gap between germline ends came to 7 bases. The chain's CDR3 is CASSQGYQPQHF. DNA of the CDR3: TGTGCCAGCAGTCAGGGATATCAGCCCCAGCATTTT.

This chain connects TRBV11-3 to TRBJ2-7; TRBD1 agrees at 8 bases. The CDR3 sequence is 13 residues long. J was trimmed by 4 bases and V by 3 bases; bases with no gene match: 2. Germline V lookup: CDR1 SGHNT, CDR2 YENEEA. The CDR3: CASSFRTGYEQYF. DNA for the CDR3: TGTGCCAGCAGCTTTAGGACAGGGTACGAGCAGTACTTC.

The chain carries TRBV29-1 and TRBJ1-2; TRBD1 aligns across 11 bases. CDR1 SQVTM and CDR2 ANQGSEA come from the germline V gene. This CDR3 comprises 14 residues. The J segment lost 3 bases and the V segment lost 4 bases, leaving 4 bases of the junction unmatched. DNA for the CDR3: TGCAGCGTTGGCTCGGGACAGGGGGACTATGGCTACACCTTC. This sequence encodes CSVGSGQGDYGYTF.

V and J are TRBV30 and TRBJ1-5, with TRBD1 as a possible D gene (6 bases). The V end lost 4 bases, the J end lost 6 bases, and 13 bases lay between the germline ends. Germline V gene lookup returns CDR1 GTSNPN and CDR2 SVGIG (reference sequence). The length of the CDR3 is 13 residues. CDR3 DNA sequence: TGTGCCTGGAATGGGGGCGGTGGTCAGCCCCAGCATTTT. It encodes CAWNGGGGQPQHF. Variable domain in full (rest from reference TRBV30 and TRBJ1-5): SQTIHQWPATLVQPVGSPLSLECTVEGTSNPNLYWYRQAAGRGLQLLFYSVGIGQISSEVPQNLSASRPQDRQFILSSKKLLLSDSGFYLCAWNGGGGQPQHFGDGTRLSIL.

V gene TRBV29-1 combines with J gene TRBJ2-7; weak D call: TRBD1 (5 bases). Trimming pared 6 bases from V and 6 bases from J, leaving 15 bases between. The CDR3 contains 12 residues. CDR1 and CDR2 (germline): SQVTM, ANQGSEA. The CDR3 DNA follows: TGCAGCGTCCCCTTCAGGGTAGGCGAGCAGTACTTC. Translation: CSVPFRVGEQYF.

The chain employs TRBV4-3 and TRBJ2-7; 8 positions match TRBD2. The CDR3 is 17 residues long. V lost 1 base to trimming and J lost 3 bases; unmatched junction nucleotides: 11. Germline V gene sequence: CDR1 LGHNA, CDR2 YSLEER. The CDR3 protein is CASSQVGGGPDYYEQYF. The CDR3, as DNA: TGCGCCAGCAGCCAAGTCGGCGGGGGGCCAGACTACTACGAGCAGTACTTC.

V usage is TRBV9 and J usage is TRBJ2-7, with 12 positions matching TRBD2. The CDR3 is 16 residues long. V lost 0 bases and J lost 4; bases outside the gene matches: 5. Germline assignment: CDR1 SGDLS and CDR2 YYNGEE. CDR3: CASSVGTSGARYEQYF. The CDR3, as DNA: TGTGCCAGCAGCGTAGGGACTAGCGGGGCTCGTTACGAGCAGTACTTC.

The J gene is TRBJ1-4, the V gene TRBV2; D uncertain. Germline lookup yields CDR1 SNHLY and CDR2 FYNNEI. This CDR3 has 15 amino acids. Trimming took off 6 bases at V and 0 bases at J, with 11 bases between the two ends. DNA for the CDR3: TGTGCCAGCAGCGAGGTGGCAGCAACTAATGAAAAACTGTTTTTT. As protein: CASSEVAATNEKLFF.

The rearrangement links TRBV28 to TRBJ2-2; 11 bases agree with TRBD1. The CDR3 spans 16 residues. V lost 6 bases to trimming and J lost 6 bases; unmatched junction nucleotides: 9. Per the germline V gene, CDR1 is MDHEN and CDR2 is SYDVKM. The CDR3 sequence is CASSPPGQGASGELFF. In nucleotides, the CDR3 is TGTGCCAGCAGCCCCCCTGGACAGGGGGCTTCCGGGGAGCTGTTTTTT. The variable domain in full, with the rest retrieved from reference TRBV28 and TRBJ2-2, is DVKVTQSSRYLVKRTGEKVFLECVQDMDHENMFWYRQDPGLGLRLIYFSYDVKMKEKGDIPEGYSVSREKKERFSLILESASTNQTSMYLCASSPPGQGASGELFFGEGSRLTVL.

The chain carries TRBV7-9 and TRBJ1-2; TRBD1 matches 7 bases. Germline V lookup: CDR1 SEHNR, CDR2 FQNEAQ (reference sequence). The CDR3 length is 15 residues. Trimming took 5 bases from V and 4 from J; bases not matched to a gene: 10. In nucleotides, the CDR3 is TGTGCCAGCAGCCCCCGGCAAAGGGGGCTCTATGGCTACACCTTC. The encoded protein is CASSPRQRGLYGYTF.

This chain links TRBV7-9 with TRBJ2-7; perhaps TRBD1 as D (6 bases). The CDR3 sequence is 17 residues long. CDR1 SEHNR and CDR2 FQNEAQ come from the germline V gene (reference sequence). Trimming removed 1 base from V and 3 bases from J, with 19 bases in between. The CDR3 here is CASSLGGRGQRDYEQYF. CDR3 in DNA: TGTGCCAGCAGCTTAGGGGGGCGAGGACAGAGAGACTACGAGCAGTACTTC.

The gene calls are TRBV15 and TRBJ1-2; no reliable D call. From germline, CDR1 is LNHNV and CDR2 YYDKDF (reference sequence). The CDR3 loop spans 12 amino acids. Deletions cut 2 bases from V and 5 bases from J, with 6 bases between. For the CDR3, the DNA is TGTGCCACCAGCAGATCGGGTTATGGCTACACCTTC. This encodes CATSRSGYGYTF.

In nucleotides, the CDR3 is TGCGCCAGCAGCCAAGGGTGGGGGCTGGGGGCCTACGAGCAGTACTTC. This encodes CASSQGWGLGAYEQYF. The chain links TRBV4-3 to TRBJ2-7; D is perhaps TRBD1 (6 bases). Germline V CDR1 and CDR2: LGHNA, YSLEER. The CDR3 is made up of 16 amino acids. V was shortened by 1 base and J by 2 bases, with 15 bases between the two germline ends.